Presented here are 28 T cell receptor beta chains from one specimen sequenced in a study of spatial heterogeneity in lung cancer. Time point described: sample taken at primary tumor resection. MiXCR, run by TCRdb on the 5' RACE reads, gives a single entry per CDR3 protein. The sample shows tens of thousands of distinct CDR3 sequences, around 3.3% of them seen only once. The source was normal lung tissue next to the tumor, collected at surgery. Receptor source: a male donor with early-stage non-small cell lung cancer.

In this sample, this clonotype turned up many times. The V and J genes are TRBV18 and TRBJ1-5; TRBD1 agrees at 9 bases. The length of the CDR3 is 14 residues. Per the germline V gene, CDR1 is KGHSH and CDR2 is LQKENI. V lost 5 bases and J lost 7; bases outside the gene matches: 6. CDR3 sequence (DNA): TGTGCCAGCTCAACCGAACAGGGGGCCCAGCCCCAGCATTTT. Its translation: CASSTEQGAQPQHF.

This clonotype was recorded many times. This rearrangement joins TRBV7-6 to TRBJ1-3, with D tentatively TRBD1 (5 bases). The CDR3 has 17 amino acids. The V end lost 5 bases, the J end lost 0 bases, and 17 bases lay between the germline ends. Germline V CDR1 and CDR2: SGHVS, FNYEAQ. Written as DNA, the CDR3 is TGTGCCAGCAGCCTAGAAACAGGTTACTTCTCTGGAAACACCATATATTTT. This sequence encodes CASSLETGYFSGNTIYF.

This clonotype was counted ten times or more. The chain carries TRBV11-1 and TRBJ2-7, with D unclear. Trimming stripped 6 bases from V and 5 bases from J, with 20 bases between. The germline V gene encodes CDR1 SGHAT and CDR2 FQDESV (reference sequence). This CDR3 has 15 amino acids. CDR3 DNA sequence: TGTGCCAGCAGTCCCCTCGAGCTGCACACGGACGAGCAGTACTTC. Encoded protein: CASSPLELHTDEQYF. Filled out from reference TRBV11-1 and TRBJ2-7, the complete variable domain reads EAEVAQSPRYKITEKSQAVAFWCDPISGHATLYWYRQILGQGPELLVQFQDESVVDDSQLPKDRFSAERLKGVDSTLKIQPAELGDSAMYLCASSPLELHTDEQYFGPGTRLTVT.

In its sample, this clonotype was seen many times. This chain uses TRBV7-3 with TRBJ2-2; TRBD2 is a possible D gene (6 bases). The CDR3 runs to 14 residues. Germline V gives CDR1 SGHTA, CDR2 FQGTGA. The germline V and J ends were trimmed by 1 base and 6 bases, with 9 bases remaining between them. CDR3 DNA sequence: TGTGCCAGCAGCTTAAGCGCGGGGTCCGGGGAGCTGTTTTTT. It yields the protein CASSLSAGSGELFF.

This clonotype has ten or more counts. The chain carries TRBV28 and TRBJ2-7; D is tentatively TRBD1 or TRBD2 (5 bases each). There are 14 residues in the CDR3. Per the germline V gene, CDR1 is MDHEN and CDR2 is SYDVKM. Trimming took off 6 bases at V and 0 bases at J, with 12 bases between the two ends. The CDR3 sequence is CASSRGGSSYEQYF. Written as DNA, the CDR3 is TGTGCCAGCAGCCGGGGCGGGTCCTCCTACGAGCAGTACTTC. The full variable domain, in which reference TRBV28 and TRBJ2-7 provide the parts outside the CDR3, is DVKVTQSSRYLVKRTGEKVFLECVQDMDHENMFWYRQDPGLGLRLIYFSYDVKMKEKGDIPEGYSVSREKKERFSLILESASTNQTSMYLCASSRGGSSYEQYFGPGTRLTVT.

Remarks on this clonotype: A much larger clone lies one base from this, so it may be a read error. J is TRBJ1-2 and V is TRBV2, with D tentatively TRBD1 (5 bases). Looked up from germline, CDR1 is SNHLY and CDR2 is FYNNEI. This CDR3 is 12 amino acids long. CDR3 sequence: CARSDSLYGYTF. The CDR3 nucleotides read TGTGCCAGAAGTGACAGTCTCTATGGCTACACCTTC.

This clonotype is categorized as large (0.1 to 1%). The rearrangement links TRBV7-9 to TRBJ2-1, with 11 bases lining up with TRBD2. Unmatched junction bases numbered 2, after V lost 4 bases and J lost 6 bases. Germline V lookup: CDR1 SEHNR, CDR2 FQNEAQ (reference sequence). CDR3 length equals 14 residues. CDR3 DNA: TGTGCCAGCAGCTCCGGGACTAGCGGCAATGAGCAGTTCTTC. It translates to CASSSGTSGNEQFF.

This clonotype was seen a handful of times. V is TRBV12-3 or TRBV12-4 and J is TRBJ1-6; unclear D gene. This CDR3 has 15 amino acids. V was clipped by 1 base and J by 4 bases, with 8 bases between them. The CDR3 coding sequence is TGTGCCAGCAGTTTAGAAAGGGCATATAATTCACCCCTCCACTTT. The encoded protein is CASSLERAYNSPLHF.

This clonotype was detected many times. V gene TRBV3-1 combines with J gene TRBJ2-1; D not resolved. With 1 base removed from V and 0 bases from J, the gap between germline ends came to 16 bases. This CDR3 spans 18 amino acids. The germline V gene has CDR1 LGHDT and CDR2 YNNKEL (reference sequence). The CDR3 bases are TGTGCCAGCAGCCAAGTGCCTCCAGGAGAACTCTCCTACAATGAGCAGTTCTTC. Translated, it gives CASSQVPPGELSYNEQFF.

This clonotype was picked up many times. The chain is built from TRBV9 and TRBJ2-2; 13 bases agree with TRBD2. CDR1 SGDLS and CDR2 YYNGEE come from the germline V gene. Unmatched junction bases numbered 5, after V lost 7 bases and J lost 2 bases. This CDR3 region has 16 residues. This CDR3 is CASGGLAGANTGELFF. The CDR3 coding sequence is TGTGCCAGCGGAGGACTAGCGGGGGCCAACACCGGGGAGCTGTTTTTT.

In its sample, this clonotype was seen many times. The rearrangement links TRBV27 to TRBJ2-7; D gene ambiguous. The germline V and J ends were trimmed by 0 bases and 0 bases, with 6 bases remaining between them. This CDR3 region has 14 residues. Germline CDR1 MNHEY, CDR2 SMNVEV (reference sequence). CDR3 sequence (DNA): TGTGCCAGCAGTTTATCTCGCAACTCCTACGAGCAGTACTTC. Protein sequence: CASSLSRNSYEQYF.

V usage is TRBV3-1 and J usage is TRBJ2-3; unclear D gene. CDR1 and CDR2 from the germline V gene are LGHDT and YNNKEL (reference sequence). V lost 5 bases and J lost 2, with 17 bases in between. The CDR3 covers 16 residues. CDR3 in DNA: TGTGCCAGCAGCTCCCCCCTGGGAAGGCACACAGATACGCAGTATTTT. Its translation: CASSSPLGRHTDTQYF.

The table lists this clonotype with many counts. The V gene is TRBV6-5, the J gene TRBJ1-5; D gene unclear. The V and J ends lost 0 bases and 0 bases respectively, with 3 bases between them. From germline, CDR1 is MNHEY and CDR2 SVGAGI. This CDR3 contains 14 residues. The CDR3 sequence is CASSYSYSNQPQHF. Here the CDR3 DNA reads TGTGCCAGCAGTTACTCATATAGCAATCAGCCCCAGCATTTT.

This clonotype was counted many times. The chain is built from TRBV19 and TRBJ2-2; TRBD1 matches 7 bases. The CDR3 runs 17 residues. V was pared by 3 bases and J by 3 bases, with 10 bases of the junction left unmatched. Germline V gives CDR1 LNHDA, CDR2 SQIVND (reference sequence). Here the CDR3 DNA reads TGTGCCAGTAGTATTTCCCTGACAGGGTTGTACACCGGGGAGCTGTTTTTT. Encoded protein: CASSISLTGLYTGELFF.

This clonotype was recorded at least ten times. The rearrangement joins TRBV7-8 to TRBJ2-3; 8 nucleotides match TRBD2. The germline V gene encodes CDR1 SGHVS and CDR2 FQNEAQ. The length of the CDR3 is 17 residues. V dropped 2 bases and J dropped 0; count of bases not matched to a gene: 7. The CDR3: CASSLRRGGLSTDTQYF. The CDR3 region has the DNA TGTGCCAGCAGCTTAAGACGGGGGGGCCTGAGCACAGATACGCAGTATTTT.

The chain employs TRBV7-9 and TRBJ2-7; 7 nucleotides align to TRBD2. V gave up 8 bases and J gave up 1 base; unmatched junction bases: 5. The CDR3 has 13 amino acids. Germline V lookup: CDR1 SEHNR, CDR2 FQNEAQ (reference sequence). CDR3 residues: CASGASGSYEQYF. CDR3 DNA sequence: TGTGCCAGCGGGGCTAGCGGTTCCTACGAGCAGTACTTC. Using reference TRBV7-9 and TRBJ2-7 for the parts outside the CDR3, the full variable domain is DTGVSQNPRHKITKRGQNVTFRCDPISEHNRLYWYRQTLGQGPEFLTYFQNEAQLEKSRLLSDRFSAERPKGSFSTLEIQRTEQGDSAMYLCASGASGSYEQYFGPGTRLTVT.

At least ten counts were recorded for this clonotype. The genes are TRBV29-1 and TRBJ2-1; 14 bases line up with TRBD2. Germline assignment: CDR1 SQVTM and CDR2 ANQGSEA. Losses at the gene ends were 4 bases for V and 0 bases for J; bases not matched to a gene: 8. The CDR3 extends over 18 amino acids. The CDR3 reads CSVGGGLAGDSSYNEQFF. The DNA for the CDR3 is TGCAGCGTTGGTGGGGGACTAGCGGGAGACAGCTCCTACAATGAGCAGTTCTTC.

In this sample, this clonotype turned up many times. The J gene is TRBJ2-5, the V gene TRBV11-3, with 10 bases identical to TRBD2. The V gene end was trimmed by 4 bases and the J gene end by 2 bases; junction bases not matched to a gene: 7. The germline V gene has CDR1 SGHNT and CDR2 YENEEA. The CDR3 totals 16 residues. Written as DNA, the CDR3 is TGTGCCAGCAGCTGTATAGCGGGGGGAGTTCAAGAGACCCAGTACTTC. The encoded protein is CASSCIAGGVQETQYF.

This clonotype was found many times. The V call is TRBV6-6, the J call TRBJ1-6; D unresolved. V was trimmed by 1 base and J by 5 bases, leaving 6 bases between them. The CDR3 length is 14 residues. Germline V lookup: CDR1 MNHNY, CDR2 SVGAGI (reference sequence). The CDR3 is CASSYWTNNSPLHF. The CDR3 DNA sequence: TGTGCCAGCAGTTACTGGACGAATAATTCACCCCTCCACTTT.

This clonotype was observed a few times. The rearrangement uses TRBV4-2 and TRBJ2-7, with 10 bases lining up with TRBD1. Per the germline V gene, CDR1 is LGHNA and CDR2 is YNFKEQ. J gave up 9 bases and V 4 bases, and 12 bases lay outside the gene matches. The CDR3 spans 15 residues. The DNA for the CDR3 is TGTGCCAGCAGCCGCGCCGGGACAGGGGCCATCGGGCAGTACTTC. This encodes CASSRAGTGAIGQYF.

At least ten counts were recorded for this clonotype. The V call is TRBV20-1, the J call TRBJ2-3, with D tentatively TRBD2 (7 bases). The length of the CDR3 is 15 residues. Per germline, CDR1 DFQATT and CDR2 SNEGSKA (reference sequence). V lost 1 base and J 6 bases, leaving 17 bases between the germline ends. DNA of the CDR3: TGCAGTGCTAGAGGGCGGGGGCTAGCAAGGGATACGCAGTATTTT. This translates into CSARGRGLARDTQYF.

This clonotype was observed at least ten times. V gene TRBV10-3 combines with J gene TRBJ2-7; D gene ambiguous. V dropped 6 bases and J dropped 5 bases, with 14 bases sitting between them. Germline CDR1 is ENHRY and CDR2 is SYGVKD. CDR3 length: 13 amino acids. The CDR3 DNA sequence: TGTGCCATCAGCTCCTTAGCAACCAACGAGCAGTACTTC. It is translated as CAISSLATNEQYF.

This clonotype was recorded many times. The chain recombines TRBV6-5 with TRBJ2-1, with a possible D match to TRBD2 (7 bases). Germline-derived CDR1 and CDR2 are MNHEY and SVGAGI. This CDR3 is 13 amino acids long. Trimming shortened V by 5 bases and J by 11 bases, and 16 bases separated the two germline ends. The CDR3 bases are TGTGCCAGCAGTCCCGCGGGGGCCGGTAAGCAGTTCTTC. Translated, it gives CASSPAGAGKQFF.

This clonotype was counted many times. The genes are TRBV29-1 and TRBJ2-3, with a weak D call TRBD2 (6 bases). V dropped 0 bases and J dropped 10 bases, with 8 bases sitting between them. This CDR3 contains 11 residues. Germline-derived CDR1 and CDR2 are SQVTM and ANQGSEA. Here the CDR3 reads CSVEDWEAQYF. CDR3 coding DNA: TGCAGCGTTGAAGATTGGGAGGCGCAGTATTTT.

This clonotype has a count of ten or more. This chain's CDR3 is CASSLVGQGAYNEQFF. The DNA of the CDR3 is TGTGCCAGCAGCTTAGTGGGCCAGGGGGCTTACAATGAGCAGTTCTTC. The V call is TRBV7-8, the J call TRBJ2-1; 8 nucleotides align to TRBD1. CDR1 is SGHVS, CDR2 FQNEAQ, per germline. After removal of 1 base from V and 4 bases from J, the junction contained 6 bases not matched to a gene. The CDR3 spans 16 residues.

This clonotype appeared many times. The V and J genes are TRBV12-3 or TRBV12-4 and TRBJ1-3, with 8 positions matching TRBD1. The CDR3 covers 17 residues. Trimming cost V 6 bases and J 1 base; bases outside gene matches: 11. CDR3: CASRPPTGALSGNTIYF. DNA of the CDR3: TGTGCCAGCAGACCTCCGACAGGGGCATTGTCTGGAAACACCATATATTTT.

In its sample, this clonotype was seen many times. The chain has TRBV28 and TRBJ1-5, with D possibly being TRBD1 (5 bases). Germline CDR1 MDHEN, CDR2 SYDVKM. Trimming pared 4 bases from V and 3 bases from J, leaving 10 bases between. The CDR3 extends over 14 amino acids. CDR3 in amino acids: CASSSGPLNQPQHF. As DNA, the CDR3 is TGTGCCAGCAGTTCGGGACCGCTCAATCAGCCCCAGCATTTT.

This clonotype was recorded many times. The rearrangement joins TRBV12-3 or TRBV12-4 to TRBJ1-2, with D tentatively TRBD1 (5 bases). This CDR3 contains 13 residues. Trimming pared 3 bases from V and 8 bases from J, leaving 13 bases between. Here the CDR3 reads CASSFGGRGGYTF. CDR3 in DNA: TGTGCCAGCAGTTTCGGGGGACGAGGAGGCTACACCTTC.